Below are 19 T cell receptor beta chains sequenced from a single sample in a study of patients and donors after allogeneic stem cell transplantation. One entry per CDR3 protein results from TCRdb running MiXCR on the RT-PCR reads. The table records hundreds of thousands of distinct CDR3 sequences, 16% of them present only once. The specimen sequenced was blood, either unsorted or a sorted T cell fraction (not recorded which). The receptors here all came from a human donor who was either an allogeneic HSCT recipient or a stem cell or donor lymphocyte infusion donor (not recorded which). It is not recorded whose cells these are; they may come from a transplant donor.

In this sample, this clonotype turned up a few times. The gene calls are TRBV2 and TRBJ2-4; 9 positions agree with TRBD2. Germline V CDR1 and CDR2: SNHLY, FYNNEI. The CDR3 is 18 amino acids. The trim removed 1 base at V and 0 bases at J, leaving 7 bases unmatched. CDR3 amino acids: CASSEGLTSGVAKNIQYF. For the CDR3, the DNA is TGTGCCAGCAGTGAAGGTTTGACTAGCGGAGTAGCCAAAAACATTCAGTACTTC. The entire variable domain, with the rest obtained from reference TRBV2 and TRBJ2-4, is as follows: EPEVTQTPSHQVTQMGQEVILRCVPISNHLYFYWYRQILGQKVEFLVSFYNNEISEKSEIFDDQFSVERPDGSNFTLKIRSTKLEDSAMYFCASSEGLTSGVAKNIQYFGAGTRLSVL.

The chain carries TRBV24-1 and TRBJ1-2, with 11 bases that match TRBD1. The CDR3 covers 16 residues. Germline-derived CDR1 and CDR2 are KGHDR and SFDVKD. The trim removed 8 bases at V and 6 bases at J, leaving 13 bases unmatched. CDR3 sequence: CATNRGGQGAEDGYTF. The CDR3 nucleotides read TGTGCCACCAATCGGGGAGGACAGGGGGCGGAGGATGGCTACACCTTC.

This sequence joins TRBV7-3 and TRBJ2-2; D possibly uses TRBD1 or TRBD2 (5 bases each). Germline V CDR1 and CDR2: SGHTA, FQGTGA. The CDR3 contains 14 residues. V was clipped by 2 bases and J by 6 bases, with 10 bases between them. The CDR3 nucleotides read TGTGCCAGCAGCTTATCCAGGGAGCCCGGGGAGCTGTTTTTT. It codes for CASSLSREPGELFF.

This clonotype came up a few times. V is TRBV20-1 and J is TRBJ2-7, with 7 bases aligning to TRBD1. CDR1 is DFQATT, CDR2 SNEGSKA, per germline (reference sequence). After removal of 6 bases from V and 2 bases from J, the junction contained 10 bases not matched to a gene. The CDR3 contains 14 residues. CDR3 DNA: TGCAGTGCCAAAACAGGGGAGAATCCCTACGAGCAGTACTTC. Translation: CSAKTGENPYEQYF.

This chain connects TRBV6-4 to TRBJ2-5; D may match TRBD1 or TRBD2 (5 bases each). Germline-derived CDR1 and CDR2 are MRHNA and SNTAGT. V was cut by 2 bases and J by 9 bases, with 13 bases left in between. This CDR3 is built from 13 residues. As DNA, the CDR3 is TGTGCCAGCAGTGACAGGGACCGAGGGCCCCAGTACTTC. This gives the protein CASSDRDRGPQYF.

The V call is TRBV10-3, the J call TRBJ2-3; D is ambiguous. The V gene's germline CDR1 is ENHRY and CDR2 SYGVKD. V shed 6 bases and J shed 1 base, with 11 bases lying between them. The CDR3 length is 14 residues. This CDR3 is CAIRSATGTDTQYF. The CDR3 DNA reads TGTGCCATCAGAAGCGCCACGGGCACAGATACGCAGTATTTT.

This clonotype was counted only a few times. In nucleotides, the CDR3 is TGCGCCAGCAGCTTGCGGGCCCGAGCCGGGAATACGCAGTATTTT. As protein: CASSLRARAGNTQYF. This chain connects TRBV5-1 to TRBJ2-3; possible D gene TRBD2, 5 bases. The CDR3 covers 15 residues. The germline V gene encodes CDR1 SGHRS and CDR2 YFSETQ. The V end lost 1 base, the J end lost 7 bases, and 16 bases lay between the germline ends.

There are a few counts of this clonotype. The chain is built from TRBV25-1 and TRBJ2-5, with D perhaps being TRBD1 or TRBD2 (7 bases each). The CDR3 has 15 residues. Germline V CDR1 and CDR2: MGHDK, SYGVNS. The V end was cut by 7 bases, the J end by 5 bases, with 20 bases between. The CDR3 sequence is CASTQGGGRGETQYF. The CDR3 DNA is TGTGCCAGCACTCAAGGGGGCGGGAGAGGGGAGACCCAGTACTTC.

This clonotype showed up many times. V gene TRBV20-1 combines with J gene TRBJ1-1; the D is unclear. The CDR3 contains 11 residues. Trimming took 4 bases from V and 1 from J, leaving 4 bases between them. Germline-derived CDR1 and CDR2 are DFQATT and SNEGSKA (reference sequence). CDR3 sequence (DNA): TGCAGTGCTAAAAAGAACACTGAAGCTTTCTTT. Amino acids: CSAKKNTEAFF.

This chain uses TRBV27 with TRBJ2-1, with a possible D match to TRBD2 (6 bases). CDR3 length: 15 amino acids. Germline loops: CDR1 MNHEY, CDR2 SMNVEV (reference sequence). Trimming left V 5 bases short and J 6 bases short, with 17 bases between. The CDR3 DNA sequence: TGTGCCAGCAGTATTCCACACGGGACTTTCAATGAGCAGTTCTTC. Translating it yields CASSIPHGTFNEQFF.

The CDR3 region is CASSPGLKSGETQYF. The CDR3 region has the DNA TGTGCCAGCAGCCCGGGACTGAAGAGCGGAGAGACCCAGTACTTC. The chain links TRBV11-2 to TRBJ2-5, with D tentatively TRBD2 (6 bases). The CDR3 is 15 amino acids. Germline values: CDR1 SGHAT, CDR2 FQNNGV. Trimming left V 5 bases short and J 4 bases short, with 17 bases between.

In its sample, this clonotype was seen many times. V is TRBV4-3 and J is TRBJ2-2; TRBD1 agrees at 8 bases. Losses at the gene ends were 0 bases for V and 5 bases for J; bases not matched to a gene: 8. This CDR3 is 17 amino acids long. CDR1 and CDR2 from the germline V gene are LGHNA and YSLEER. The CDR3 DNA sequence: TGCGCCAGCAGCCAAGATGATTGGCAGGGGGCAACCGGGGAGCTGTTTTTT. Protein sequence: CASSQDDWQGATGELFF.

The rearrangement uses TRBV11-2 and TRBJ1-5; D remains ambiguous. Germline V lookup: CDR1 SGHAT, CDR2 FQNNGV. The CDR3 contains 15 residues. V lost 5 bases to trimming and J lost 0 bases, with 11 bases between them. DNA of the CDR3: TGTGCCAGCAGCCCATCAGGTTATAGCAATCAGCCCCAGCATTTT. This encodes CASSPSGYSNQPQHF.

CDR3 loop: CAWGQNYEQYF. CDR3 DNA sequence: TGTGCCTGGGGACAGAACTACGAGCAGTACTTC. V gene TRBV30 combines with J gene TRBJ2-7, with a weak D call TRBD1 (6 bases). The CDR3 covers 11 residues. V was clipped by 5 bases and J by 3 bases, with 8 bases between them. Germline loops: CDR1 GTSNPN, CDR2 SVGIG (reference sequence).

CDR3 nucleotide sequence: TGTGCCAGCAGCGCCCGGGGGACAGGGGGAGAAAAACTGTTTTTT. Encoded protein: CASSARGTGGEKLFF. The V gene is TRBV7-9, the J gene TRBJ1-4; 11 bases map to TRBD1. V lost 5 bases, J lost 8 bases, and 7 bases stayed unmatched. Germline V CDR1 and CDR2: SEHNR, FQNEAQ (reference sequence). The CDR3 runs 15 residues.

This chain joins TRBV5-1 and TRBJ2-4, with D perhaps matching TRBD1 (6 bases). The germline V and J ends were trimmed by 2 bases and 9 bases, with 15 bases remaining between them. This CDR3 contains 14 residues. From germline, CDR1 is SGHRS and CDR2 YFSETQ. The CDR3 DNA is TGCGCCAGCAGCTTCCAGACAGGTGACGGCATTCAGTACTTC. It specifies CASSFQTGDGIQYF.

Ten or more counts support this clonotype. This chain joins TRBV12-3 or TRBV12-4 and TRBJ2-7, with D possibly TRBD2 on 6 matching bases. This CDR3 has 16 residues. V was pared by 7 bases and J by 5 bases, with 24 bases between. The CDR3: CASTRGAGPSVNEQYF. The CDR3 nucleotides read TGTGCCAGCACCCGGGGAGCAGGGCCTAGCGTCAACGAGCAGTACTTC.

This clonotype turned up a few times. The CDR3 here is CASSSYGTSYGYTF. CDR3 bases: TGTGCCAGCAGTTCGTACGGGACATCCTATGGCTACACCTTC. The rearrangement joins TRBV27 to TRBJ1-2, with D tentatively TRBD1 (6 bases). In germline, CDR1 is MNHEY, CDR2 SMNVEV (reference sequence). The CDR3 consists of 14 residues. Trimming cost V 4 bases and J 4 bases, with 13 bases left between them.

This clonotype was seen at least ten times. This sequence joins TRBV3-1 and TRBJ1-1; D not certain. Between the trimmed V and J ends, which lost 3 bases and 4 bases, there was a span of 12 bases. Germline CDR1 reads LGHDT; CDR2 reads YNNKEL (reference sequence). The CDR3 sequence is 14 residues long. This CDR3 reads CASSQTAWGTEAFF. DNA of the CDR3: TGTGCCAGCAGCCAGACCGCCTGGGGCACTGAAGCTTTCTTT. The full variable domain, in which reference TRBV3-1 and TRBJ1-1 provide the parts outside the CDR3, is DTAVSQTPKYLVTQMGNDKSIKCEQNLGHDTMYWYKQDSKKFLKIMFSYNNKELIINETVPNRFSPKSPDKAHLNLHINSLELGDSAVYFCASSQTAWGTEAFFGQGTRLTVV.